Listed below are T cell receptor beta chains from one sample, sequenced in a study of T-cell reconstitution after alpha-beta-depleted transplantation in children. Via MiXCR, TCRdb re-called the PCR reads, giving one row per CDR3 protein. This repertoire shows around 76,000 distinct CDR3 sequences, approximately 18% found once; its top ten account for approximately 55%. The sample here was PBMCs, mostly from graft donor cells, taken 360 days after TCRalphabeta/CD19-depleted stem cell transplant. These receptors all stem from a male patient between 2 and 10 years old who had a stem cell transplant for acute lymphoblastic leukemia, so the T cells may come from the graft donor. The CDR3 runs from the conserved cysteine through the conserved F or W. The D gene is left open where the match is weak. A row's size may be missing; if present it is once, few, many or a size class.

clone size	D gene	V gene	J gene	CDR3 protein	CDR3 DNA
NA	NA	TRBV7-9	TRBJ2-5	CASSLSLHGVETQYF	TGTGCCAGCAGCTTATCCTTGCACGGGGTAGAGACCCAGTACTTC
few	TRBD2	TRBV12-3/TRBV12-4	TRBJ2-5	CASKSGRWQETQYF	TGTGCCAGCAAAAGCGGGAGATGGCAAGAGACCCAGTACTTC
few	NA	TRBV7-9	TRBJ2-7	CASSLLETYEQYF	TGTGCCAGCAGCTTATTGGAGACCTACGAGCAGTACTTC
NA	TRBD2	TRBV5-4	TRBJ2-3	CASSFGLAGGPRTQYF	TGTGCCAGCAGCTTCGGACTAGCGGGAGGGCCCCGTACGCAGTATTTT
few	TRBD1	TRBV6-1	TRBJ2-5	CASTLDRPRQTQYF	TGTGCCAGCACCCTGGACAGGCCCCGACAGACCCAGTACTTC
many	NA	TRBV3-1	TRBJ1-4	CASSQYDRTDEKLFF	TGTGCCAGCAGCCAATATGATCGGACAGATGAAAAACTGTTTTTT
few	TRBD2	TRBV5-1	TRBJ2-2	CASSLAPAGGSLNTGELFF	TGCGCCAGCAGCTTGGCGCCAGCGGGAGGGTCCCTGAACACCGGGGAGCTGTTTTTT
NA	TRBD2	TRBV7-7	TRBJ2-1	CASSSKTGTSVLNEQFF	TGTGCTAGCAGCTCAAAAACCGGGACTAGCGTCCTTAATGAGCAGTTCTTC
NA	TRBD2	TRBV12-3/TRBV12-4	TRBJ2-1	CASRQSGRFQFF	TGTGCCAGCAGACAAAGCGGGAGGTTCCAGTTCTTC
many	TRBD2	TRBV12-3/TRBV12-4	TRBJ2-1	CASSRTRVGDNEQFF	TGTGCCAGCAGCAGGACTAGAGTGGGCGACAATGAGCAGTTCTTC